Described below is a single T cell receptor (beta chain) sequence and its context. As yet, its antigen is unknown. Primers included in the PCR were 60 Vbeta and 13 Jbeta primers. Produced via immunoSEQ multiplex PCR; TCRdb's table is partial and in-frame only. The sample lists 150,000 to 200,000 clones; about four fifths were seen once. Healthy bone marrow donors made up the cohort. This record belongs to a study of cytomegalovirus exposure and HLA in healthy donors. For the study at large: Early released data had about 85 million unique TCRs, all coming from HLA-typed donors. Study-wide findings and caveats: The study listed 164 cytomegalovirus-associated TCR beta chains.

The CDR3 spans 20 residues. Germline trimming cut 1 base from V and 0 bases from J; bases unmatched to any gene: 16. This clonotype was sampled from a girl between 5 and 17 years old in good health and CMV-seropositive. This chain links TRBV5-3 with TRBJ2-3; 8 positions agree with TRBD2. TRBV5-3 belongs to the ORF category, with a function that is uncertain. Sequenced: PBMCs. DNA of the CDR3: TGTGCCAGAAGCTTGACTTTACTAGCGGCGCCAAAAACTAGCACAGATACGCAGTATTTT. It codes for CARSLTLLAAPKTSTDTQYF.